This T cell receptor (beta chain) was recorded in a study of blood T cell repertoires in COVID-19. This clone was seen once. Germline V gene data show CDR1 as LNHDA and CDR2 as SQIVND (reference sequence). The CDR3 is 16 amino acids. V dropped 3 bases and J dropped 0 bases, with 14 bases sitting between them. Per the original data handling: Quantification of nucleated cells was approximated via reference gene primer amplification. Clones were read by immunoSEQ multiplex PCR, and TCRdb kept only the in-frame ones, dropping some. Clone size and V and J calls were adopted from that table, with D and trimming inferred from the DNA. The data contain 200,000 to 250,000 clones, around 84% of them singletons.

This clonotype was obtained from a man between 45 and 60 years old who had recovered from COVID-19. Sequences were obtained from peripheral blood. This sequence joins TRBV19 and TRBJ1-1; D unclear. The DNA for the CDR3 is TGTGCCAGTAGTATGGTCAGTAAGATGATGAACACTGAAGCTTTCTTT. Amino acid sequence: CASSMVSKMMNTEAFF.